Listed below are T cell receptor beta chains from one sample, sequenced in a study of blood T cell repertoires in COVID-19. Here immunoSEQ multiplex PCR was the method, and the copy in TCRdb shows in-frame clones only, minus some. The sample gives 140,000 or so clones, roughly 84% of which show up once; approximately 9% is in the top ten. Input material: peripheral blood. These receptors were obtained from a man aged 25-40 years with COVID-19, enrolled during active disease. Each CDR3 is given with its conserved first and last residue. Fields, in order: clone size, J gene, D gene, V gene, CDR3 DNA, CDR3 protein. D genes are given only for firm matches. Some rows have no size entry. The others give once, few or many, or a class for an expanded clone.

NA | TRBJ1-1 | NA | TRBV7-9 | TGTGCCAGCAGCTTAGCGGCCCCGAACACTGAAGCTTTCTTT | CASSLAAPNTEAFF
NA | TRBJ2-7 | NA | TRBV27 | TGTGCCAGCAGTTCCCCCCGGGACATGGTCGAGGAGCAGTACTTC | CASSSPRDMVEEQYF
NA | TRBJ1-2 | NA | TRBV6-6 | TGTGCCAGCAGTTACGGCAGGGGCGTAGGGAACTATGGCTACACCTTC | CASSYGRGVGNYGYTF
few | TRBJ2-7 | TRBD2 | TRBV5-6 | TGTGCCAGCAGCCCGGGAGGTTCGGACGAGCAGTACTTC | CASSPGGSDEQYF
few | TRBJ2-3 | TRBD1 | TRBV4-2 | TGTGCCAGCAGCCAAGAAGAGAACAGGGGGCGTGCAGATACGCAGTATTTT | CASSQEENRGRADTQYF
NA | TRBJ2-3 | NA | TRBV9 | TGTGCCAGCAGCCCCCGACTAGTTTCATTCACAGATACGCAGTATTTT | CASSPRLVSFTDTQYF
NA | TRBJ2-3 | TRBD1 | TRBV18 | TGTGCCAGCTCACCTTCGCGTCAGGGGGCAGATACGCAGTATTTT | CASSPSRQGADTQYF
once | TRBJ2-7 | TRBD1 | TRBV28 | TGTGCCAGCAGTTCCGGGACAGGCTCCTACGAGCAGTACTTC | CASSSGTGSYEQYF
NA | TRBJ2-1 | NA | TRBV6-5 | TGTGCCAGCAGTTACTCTTCTATGAGCAGGTCCAATGAGCAGTTCTTC | CASSYSSMSRSNEQFF
NA | TRBJ1-1 | NA | TRBV28 | TGTGCCAGCAGTCCTTCCTTCCGGGGGGCCAGCACTGAAGCTTTCTTT | CASSPSFRGASTEAFF
NA | TRBJ2-1 | NA | TRBV7-2 | TGTGCCAGCAGTACCCGTCCGAACACCTACAATGAGCAGTTCTTC | CASSTRPNTYNEQFF
NA | TRBJ1-3 | NA | TRBV6-6 | TGTGCCAGCAGCGGACAGCGCTCTGGAAACACCATATATTTT | CASSGQRSGNTIYF
NA | TRBJ2-1 | TRBD1 | TRBV6-6 | TGTGCCAGCAGCCCGACAGGGGGAAACAATGAGCAGTTCTTC | CASSPTGGNNEQFF
NA | TRBJ2-2 | NA | TRBV7-6 | TGTGCCAGCAGCTTACAAGCGAGCGGGGAGCTGTTTTTT | CASSLQASGELFF
NA | TRBJ2-2 | TRBD2 | TRBV5-6 | TGTGCCAGCAGCCCCCCGGGACTAGCGGGATGGTACGGTACCGGGGAGCTGTTTTTT | CASSPPGLAGWYGTGELFF
NA | TRBJ2-2 | NA | TRBV6-2/TRBV6-3 | TGTGCCAGCAGCCCTTCTCTAGCGAGGTCGAACACCGGGGAGCTGTTTTTT | CASSPSLARSNTGELFF
NA | TRBJ1-6 | NA | TRBV10-3 | TGTGCCATCAGTGTCGGGGGGTCCTCCTATAATTCACCCCTCCACTTT | CAISVGGSSYNSPLHF
NA | TRBJ2-1 | TRBD2 | TRBV19 | TGTGCCAGTAGTCCCCGGACTAGCGGGATCTACAATGAGCAGTTCTTC | CASSPRTSGIYNEQFF
NA | TRBJ1-4 | NA | TRBV3-1/TRBV3-2 | TGTGCCAGCAGCCAAGATCCGACAGATTTGGATGAAAAACTGTTTTTT | CASSQDPTDLDEKLFF
NA | TRBJ1-4 | TRBD1 | TRBV19 | TGTGCCAGTAGGGGACAGGCTAATGAAAAACTGTTTTTT | CASRGQANEKLFF
NA | TRBJ2-5 | NA | TRBV27 | TGTGCCAGCAGTTTATCAGGGAGAGAGACCCAGTACTTC | CASSLSGRETQYF
NA | TRBJ2-7 | TRBD2 | TRBV28 | TGTGCCAGCACCACTCCCTCATTTCGGGGACTAGCACCTTACGAGCAGTACTTC | CASTTPSFRGLAPYEQYF
NA | TRBJ2-1 | NA | TRBV14 | TGTGCCAGCAGCCAGACAGGCTCTCCCACTAATGAGCAGTTCTTC | CASSQTGSPTNEQFF
NA | TRBJ2-1 | NA | TRBV11-3 | TGTGCCAGCAGCTACAACCAAAGGGAGGAGCAGTTCTTC | CASSYNQREEQFF
NA | TRBJ1-6 | TRBD1 | TRBV28 | TGTGCCAGCAGTTTAACAGGGGGCGTGAATTCACCCCTCCACTTT | CASSLTGGVNSPLHF
NA | TRBJ2-1 | NA | TRBV28 | TGTGCCAGCAGTTTAAGACAGTCCTACAATGAGCAGTTCTTC | CASSLRQSYNEQFF
once | TRBJ2-7 | NA | TRBV7-8 | TGTGCCAGCAGCTTAGCGCGACTGCCGATAGAAGAGCAGTACTTC | CASSLARLPIEEQYF